This TCR beta chain was recorded in a study of cytomegalovirus exposure and HLA in healthy donors. Findings and limits, study-wide: Later work found that TCR association rates differed between HLA loci; DRB1 had the most and HLA-C the fewest. In vitro, a few CMV-associated chains proved specific for CMV antigens. TCR beta sequences reportedly predicted most subjects' HLA-A and HLA-B alleles accurately.

CDR1 and CDR2 (germline): WSHSY, SAAADI. V trimming: 3 bases; J trimming: 0 bases; junction bases outside the gene matches: 10. The CDR3 is made up of 19 amino acids. PCR involved 60 Vbeta and 13 Jbeta primers. Libraries were prepared by immunoSEQ multiplex PCR; TCRdb keeps only in-frame clonotypes and omits some of them. The sample has fewer than 250,000 clones; approximately 80% are singletons. To note about this clone: Its antigen remains unknown.

The clonotype comes from a man younger than 45 in good health and CMV-seronegative. The V and J genes are TRBV10-2 and TRBJ1-6; 8 nucleotides match TRBD1. Sequencing was performed on PBMCs. Here the CDR3 DNA reads TGCGCCAGCAGTGACTCGCGGACAGGGTCCGGCTCCTATAATTCACCCCTCCACTTT. It translates to CASSDSRTGSGSYNSPLHF.